The subject of this entry is one TCR beta chain. This record belongs to a study of blood T cell repertoires in COVID-19. Background on the study: The United States, Italy and Spain provided the acute and convalescent COVID-19 samples.

Authors' processing steps: Amplifying reference gene primers gave estimates of nucleated cell counts. Sequencing used immunoSEQ multiplex PCR; TCRdb keeps in-frame clones, though not all of them. V and J calls and clone size are given by that table; D and trimming were obtained from the DNA. The sample contains about 320,000 clones, around 88% of which appear only once. The sequence was collected from a woman between 50 and 59 years old with acute or convalescent COVID-19. Sequencing input: peripheral blood.

The CDR3 DNA sequence: TGTGCTAGTGGTTTGGGAGGCGGGAACACCGGGGAGCTGTTTTTT. It is translated as CASGLGGGNTGELFF. This chain uses TRBV12-5 with TRBJ2-2; D is unresolved. V was cut by 1 base and J by 1 base, with 7 bases left in between. The CDR3 runs to 15 residues. Germline lookup yields CDR1 LGHNT and CDR2 FRNRAP.